These T cell receptor beta chains were read from a single sample in a study of technical replicates of blood from several donors. Assay: immunoSEQ multiplex PCR; the TCRdb copy retains only in-frame clones and omits some. Of more than 80,000 clones listed, approximately 95% are singletons. Sequenced material: T cells isolated from PBMCs. The receptors originated from a human donor in good health. CDR3s include the opening cysteine and the closing phenylalanine or tryptophan. Fields, in order: V gene, clone size, J gene, D gene, CDR3 DNA, CDR3 protein. D genes are given only for firm matches. The size of a clone is reported for some rows only, either as once, few or many, or as a class for expanded clones.

v_call: TRBV5-4; clone_size: .; j_call: TRBJ2-7; d_call: TRBD2; cdr3_nt: TGTGCCAGCAGCTTGGGATACGGGAGGGCCCTCTACGAGCAGTACTTC; cdr3_aa: CASSLGYGRALYEQYF
v_call: TRBV11-2; clone_size: .; j_call: TRBJ2-3; d_call: .; cdr3_nt: TGTGCCAGCAGCTTGGGGGCTGGAGATACGCAGTATTTT; cdr3_aa: CASSLGAGDTQYF
v_call: TRBV7-3; clone_size: .; j_call: TRBJ1-1; d_call: .; cdr3_nt: TGTGCCAGCAGCCCGACAGGCCCCTATATGAACACTGAAGCTTTCTTT; cdr3_aa: CASSPTGPYMNTEAFF
v_call: TRBV6-5; clone_size: .; j_call: TRBJ1-4; d_call: .; cdr3_nt: TGTGCCAGCAGCGACGGGACTAATGAAAAACTGTTTTTT; cdr3_aa: CASSDGTNEKLFF
v_call: TRBV6-6; clone_size: .; j_call: TRBJ2-1; d_call: .; cdr3_nt: TGTGCCAGCAGTTACTCGAATAGCAATGAGCAGTTCTTC; cdr3_aa: CASSYSNSNEQFF
v_call: TRBV30; clone_size: few; j_call: TRBJ1-1; d_call: TRBD1; cdr3_nt: TGTGCCTGGAGTGAAATCCCTGGACAGGGGGCGACTGAAGCTTTCTTT; cdr3_aa: CAWSEIPGQGATEAFF
v_call: TRBV9; clone_size: once; j_call: TRBJ1-2; d_call: .; cdr3_nt: TGTGCCAGCAGCGTAGAGCGGGGGCGTGAGGATGGCTACACCTTC; cdr3_aa: CASSVERGREDGYTF
v_call: TRBV11-2; clone_size: .; j_call: TRBJ2-7; d_call: .; cdr3_nt: TGTGCCAGCAGCTTAACCAACTCCCAGGGCGAGCAGTACTTC; cdr3_aa: CASSLTNSQGEQYF
v_call: TRBV7-3; clone_size: .; j_call: TRBJ2-5; d_call: .; cdr3_nt: TGTGCCAGCAGCACCTCCGGGATACAAGAGACCCAGTACTTC; cdr3_aa: CASSTSGIQETQYF
v_call: TRBV15; clone_size: .; j_call: TRBJ1-2; d_call: .; cdr3_nt: TGTGCCACCAGCAGAGAGTCCTCGGGGGGGCGCAACTATGGCTACACCTTC; cdr3_aa: CATSRESSGGRNYGYTF
v_call: TRBV7-6; clone_size: .; j_call: TRBJ1-4; d_call: .; cdr3_nt: TGTGCCAGCAGCTTATTAGGATGGATGAAGAACCGGGGAAATGAAAAACTGTTTTTT; cdr3_aa: CASSLLGWMKNRGNEKLFF
v_call: TRBV29-1; clone_size: .; j_call: TRBJ1-1; d_call: TRBD1; cdr3_nt: TGCAGCGTTCTTTCTTTACAGGGGGCCACTGAAGCTTTCTTT; cdr3_aa: CSVLSLQGATEAFF
v_call: TRBV15; clone_size: .; j_call: TRBJ1-5; d_call: .; cdr3_nt: TGTGCCACCAGCAGCACCGGGAGGGGGTTGGCTGATATGAGCAATCAGCCCCAGCATTTT; cdr3_aa: CATSSTGRGLADMSNQPQHF
v_call: TRBV7-3; clone_size: .; j_call: TRBJ2-1; d_call: .; cdr3_nt: TGTGCCAGCAGCTCACAGGGCAATGAGCAGTTCTTC; cdr3_aa: CASSSQGNEQFF
v_call: TRBV5-8; clone_size: few; j_call: TRBJ1-6; d_call: TRBD1; cdr3_nt: TGTGCCACCCGGGACAGGGGCCGTTCACCCCTCCACTTT; cdr3_aa: CATRDRGRSPLHF
v_call: TRBV11-2; clone_size: .; j_call: TRBJ2-1; d_call: TRBD2; cdr3_nt: TGTGCCAGCAGCTCAGATATAGGGACTAGGCCCTACAATGAGCAGTTCTTC; cdr3_aa: CASSSDIGTRPYNEQFF
v_call: TRBV7-2; clone_size: .; j_call: TRBJ2-1; d_call: TRBD2; cdr3_nt: TGTGCCAGCAGCTTAGCTGGTAGCGGGAGGCTTCCTAATGAGCAGTTCTTC; cdr3_aa: CASSLAGSGRLPNEQFF
v_call: TRBV12-5; clone_size: .; j_call: TRBJ2-5; d_call: TRBD2; cdr3_nt: TGTGCTAGTGGTTTGGGGGCTAGCGGGGGGAAAGAGACCCAGTACTTC; cdr3_aa: CASGLGASGGKETQYF
v_call: TRBV28; clone_size: .; j_call: TRBJ2-1; d_call: TRBD2; cdr3_nt: TGTGCCAGCAGTGCAACGGGACTAGGAGTGTCCAATGAGCAGTTCTTC; cdr3_aa: CASSATGLGVSNEQFF